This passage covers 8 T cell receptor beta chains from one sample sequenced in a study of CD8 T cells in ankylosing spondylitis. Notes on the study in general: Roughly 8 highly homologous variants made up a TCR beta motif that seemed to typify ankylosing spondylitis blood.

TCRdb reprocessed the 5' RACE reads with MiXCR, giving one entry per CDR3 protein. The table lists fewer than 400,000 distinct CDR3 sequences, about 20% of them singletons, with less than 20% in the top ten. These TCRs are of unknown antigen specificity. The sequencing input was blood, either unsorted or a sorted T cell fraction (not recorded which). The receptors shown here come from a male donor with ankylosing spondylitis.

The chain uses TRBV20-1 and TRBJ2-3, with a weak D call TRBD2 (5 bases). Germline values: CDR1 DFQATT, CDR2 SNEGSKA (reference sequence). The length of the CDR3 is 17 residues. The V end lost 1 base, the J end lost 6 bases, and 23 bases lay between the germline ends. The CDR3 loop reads CSARGSGTQVLPDTQYF. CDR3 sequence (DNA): TGCAGTGCTAGAGGGTCGGGAACCCAGGTATTACCGGATACGCAGTATTTT.

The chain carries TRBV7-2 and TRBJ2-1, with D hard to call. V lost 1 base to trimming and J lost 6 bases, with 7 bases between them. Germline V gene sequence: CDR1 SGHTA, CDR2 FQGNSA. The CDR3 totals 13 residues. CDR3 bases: TGTGCCAGCAGCTTAGTCGCCCGCAATGAGCAGTTCTTC. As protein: CASSLVARNEQFF.

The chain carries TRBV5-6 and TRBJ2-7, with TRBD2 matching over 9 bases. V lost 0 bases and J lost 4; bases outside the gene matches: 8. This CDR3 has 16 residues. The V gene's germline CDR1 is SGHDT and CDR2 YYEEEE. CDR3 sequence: CASSLGGFSGSYEQYF. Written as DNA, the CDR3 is TGTGCCAGCAGCTTGGGGGGCTTTAGCGGGAGTTACGAGCAGTACTTC.

CDR3 nucleotide sequence: TGTGCCAGCAGCTTAGGACCGACCAATGAGCAGTTCTTC. This codes for CASSLGPTNEQFF. The rearrangement joins TRBV7-2 to TRBJ2-1; D is ambiguous. The germline V and J ends were trimmed by 1 base and 6 bases, with 7 bases remaining between them. CDR3 length: 13 amino acids. Germline-derived CDR1 and CDR2 are SGHTA and FQGNSA.

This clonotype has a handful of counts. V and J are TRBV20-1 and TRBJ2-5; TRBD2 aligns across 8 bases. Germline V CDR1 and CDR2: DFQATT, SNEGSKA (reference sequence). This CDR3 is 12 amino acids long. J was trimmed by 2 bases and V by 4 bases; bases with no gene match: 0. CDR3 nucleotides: TGCAGTGCTATAGCGGGACAAGAGACCCAGTACTTC. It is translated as CSAIAGQETQYF.

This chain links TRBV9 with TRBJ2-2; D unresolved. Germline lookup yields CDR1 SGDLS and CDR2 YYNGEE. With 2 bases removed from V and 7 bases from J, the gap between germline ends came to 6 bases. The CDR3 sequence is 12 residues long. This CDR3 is CASSVLHGELFF. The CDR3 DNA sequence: TGTGCCAGCAGCGTTTTACACGGGGAGCTGTTTTTT.

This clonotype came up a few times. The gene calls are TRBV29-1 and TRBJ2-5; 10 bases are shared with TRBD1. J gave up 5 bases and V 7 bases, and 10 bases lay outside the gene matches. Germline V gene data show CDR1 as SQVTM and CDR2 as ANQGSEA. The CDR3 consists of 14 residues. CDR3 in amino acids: CSAGQGQTRETQYF. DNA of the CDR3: TGCAGCGCGGGACAGGGGCAAACTCGGGAGACCCAGTACTTC.

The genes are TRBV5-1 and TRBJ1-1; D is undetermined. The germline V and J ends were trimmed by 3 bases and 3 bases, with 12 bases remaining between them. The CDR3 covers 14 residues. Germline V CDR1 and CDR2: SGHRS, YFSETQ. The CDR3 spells CASSSGARDTEAFF. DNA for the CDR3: TGCGCCAGCAGCTCGGGAGCCCGGGACACTGAAGCTTTCTTT.